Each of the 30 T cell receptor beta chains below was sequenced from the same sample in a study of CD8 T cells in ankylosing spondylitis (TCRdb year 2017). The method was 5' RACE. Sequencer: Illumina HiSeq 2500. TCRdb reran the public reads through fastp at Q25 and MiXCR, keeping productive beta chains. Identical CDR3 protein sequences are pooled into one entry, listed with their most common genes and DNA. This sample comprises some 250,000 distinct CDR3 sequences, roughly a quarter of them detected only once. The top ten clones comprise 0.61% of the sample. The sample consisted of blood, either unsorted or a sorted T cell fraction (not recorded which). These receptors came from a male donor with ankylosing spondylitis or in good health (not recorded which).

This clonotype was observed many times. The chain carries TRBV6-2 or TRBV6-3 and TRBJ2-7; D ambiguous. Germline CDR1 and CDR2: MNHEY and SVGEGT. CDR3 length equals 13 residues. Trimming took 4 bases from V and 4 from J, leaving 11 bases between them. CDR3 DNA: TGTGCCAGCAGTTCCCCAGACCCATACGAGCAGTACTTC. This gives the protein CASSSPDPYEQYF.

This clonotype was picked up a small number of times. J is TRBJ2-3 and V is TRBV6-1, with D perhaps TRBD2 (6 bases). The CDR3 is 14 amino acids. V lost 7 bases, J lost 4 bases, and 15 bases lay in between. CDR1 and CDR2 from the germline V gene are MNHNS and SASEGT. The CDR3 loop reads CASTPYGGADTQYF. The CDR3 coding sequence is TGTGCCAGCACCCCTTACGGCGGGGCAGATACGCAGTATTTT.

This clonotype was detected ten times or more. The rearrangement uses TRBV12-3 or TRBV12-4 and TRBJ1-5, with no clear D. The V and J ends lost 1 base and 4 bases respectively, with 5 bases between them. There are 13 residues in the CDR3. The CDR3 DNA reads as TGTGCCAGCAGTTTAGGGCGGAATCAGCCCCAGCATTTT. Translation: CASSLGRNQPQHF.

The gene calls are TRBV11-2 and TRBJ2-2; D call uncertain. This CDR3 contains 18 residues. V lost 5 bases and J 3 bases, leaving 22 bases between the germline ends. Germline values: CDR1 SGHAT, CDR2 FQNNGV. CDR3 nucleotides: TGTGCCAGCAGCCCATTTAGGGCCTGGCAGAAGGACACCGGGGAGCTGTTTTTT. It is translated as CASSPFRAWQKDTGELFF.

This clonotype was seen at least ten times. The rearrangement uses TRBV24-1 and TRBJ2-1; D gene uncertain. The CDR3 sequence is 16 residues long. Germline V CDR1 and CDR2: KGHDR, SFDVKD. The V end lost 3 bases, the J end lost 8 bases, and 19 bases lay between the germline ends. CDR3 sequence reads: CATSDDGRMALDEQFF. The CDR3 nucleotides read TGTGCCACCAGTGATGACGGACGGATGGCTCTGGATGAGCAGTTCTTC.

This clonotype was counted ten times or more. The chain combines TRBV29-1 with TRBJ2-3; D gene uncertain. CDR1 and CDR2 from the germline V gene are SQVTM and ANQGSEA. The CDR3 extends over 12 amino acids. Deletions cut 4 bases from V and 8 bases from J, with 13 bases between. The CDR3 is CSVVLGLGTQYF. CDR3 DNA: TGCAGCGTTGTCCTAGGGTTGGGTACGCAGTATTTT.

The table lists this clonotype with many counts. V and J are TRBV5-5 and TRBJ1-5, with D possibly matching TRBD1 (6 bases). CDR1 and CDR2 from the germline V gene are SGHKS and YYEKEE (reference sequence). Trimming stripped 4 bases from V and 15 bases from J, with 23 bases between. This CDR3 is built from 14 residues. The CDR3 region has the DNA TGTGCCAGCAGCAGCGACGACAGGCTGGGGAGTGCGCATTTT. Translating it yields CASSSDDRLGSAHF.

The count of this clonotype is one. CDR3 amino acids: CASSEGGRSVEETQYF. The CDR3 nucleotides read TGTGCCAGCAGTGAAGGCGGGCGGAGTGTGGAAGAGACCCAGTACTTC. This chain links TRBV25-1 with TRBJ2-5; tentatively, D is TRBD2 (5 bases). This CDR3 contains 16 residues. V was shortened by 2 bases and J by 3 bases, with 16 bases between the two germline ends. Germline CDR1 is MGHDK and CDR2 is SYGVNS.

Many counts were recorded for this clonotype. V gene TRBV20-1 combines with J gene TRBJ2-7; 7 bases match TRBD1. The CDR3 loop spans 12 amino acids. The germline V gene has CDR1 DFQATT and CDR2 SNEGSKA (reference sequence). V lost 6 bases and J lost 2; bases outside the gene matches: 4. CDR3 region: CSAQQGPYEQYF. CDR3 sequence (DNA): TGCAGTGCCCAACAGGGGCCCTACGAGCAGTACTTC.

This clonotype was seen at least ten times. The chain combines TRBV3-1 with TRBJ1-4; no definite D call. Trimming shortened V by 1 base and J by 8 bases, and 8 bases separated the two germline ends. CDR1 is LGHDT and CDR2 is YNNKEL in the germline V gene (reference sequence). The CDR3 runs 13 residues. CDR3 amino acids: CASSQGREEKLFF. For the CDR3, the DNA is TGTGCCAGCAGCCAAGGGAGAGAGGAAAAACTGTTTTTT.

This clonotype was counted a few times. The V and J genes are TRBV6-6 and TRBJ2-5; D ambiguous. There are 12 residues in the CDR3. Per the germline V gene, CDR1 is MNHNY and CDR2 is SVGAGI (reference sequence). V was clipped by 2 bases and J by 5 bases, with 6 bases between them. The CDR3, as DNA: TGTGCCAGCAGTTACGGGCAGGAGACCCAGTACTTC. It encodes CASSYGQETQYF.

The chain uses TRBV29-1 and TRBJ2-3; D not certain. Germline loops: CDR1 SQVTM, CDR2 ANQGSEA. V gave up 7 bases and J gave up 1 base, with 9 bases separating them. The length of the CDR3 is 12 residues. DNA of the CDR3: TGCAGCGCTCGGCCACGCACAGATACGCAGTATTTT. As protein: CSARPRTDTQYF.

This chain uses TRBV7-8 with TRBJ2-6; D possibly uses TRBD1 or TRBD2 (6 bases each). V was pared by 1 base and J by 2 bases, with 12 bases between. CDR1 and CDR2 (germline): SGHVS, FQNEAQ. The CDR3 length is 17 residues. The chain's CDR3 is CASSLGTGATGANVLTF. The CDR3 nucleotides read TGTGCCAGCAGCTTAGGTACGGGGGCGACTGGGGCCAACGTCCTGACTTTC.

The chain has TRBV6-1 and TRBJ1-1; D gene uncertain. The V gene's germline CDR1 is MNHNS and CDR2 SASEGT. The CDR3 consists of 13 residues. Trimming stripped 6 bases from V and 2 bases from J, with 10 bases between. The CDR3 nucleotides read TGTGCCAGCAGCTCGGACCCCAACACTGAAGCTTTCTTT. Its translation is CASSSDPNTEAFF.

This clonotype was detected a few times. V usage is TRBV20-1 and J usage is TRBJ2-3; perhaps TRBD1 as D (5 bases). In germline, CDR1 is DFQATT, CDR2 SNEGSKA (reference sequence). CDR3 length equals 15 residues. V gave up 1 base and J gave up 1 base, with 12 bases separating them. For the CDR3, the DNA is TGCAGTGCTAGAGGTCAGGGATCTGGCACAGATACGCAGTATTTT. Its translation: CSARGQGSGTDTQYF.

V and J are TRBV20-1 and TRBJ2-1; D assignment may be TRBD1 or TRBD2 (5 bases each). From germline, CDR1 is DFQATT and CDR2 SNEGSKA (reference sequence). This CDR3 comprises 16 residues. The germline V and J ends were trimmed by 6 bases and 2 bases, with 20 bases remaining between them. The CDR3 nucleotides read TGCAGTGCCAAAAACTTCGGGACGGATACCTACAATGAGCAGTTCTTC. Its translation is CSAKNFGTDTYNEQFF.

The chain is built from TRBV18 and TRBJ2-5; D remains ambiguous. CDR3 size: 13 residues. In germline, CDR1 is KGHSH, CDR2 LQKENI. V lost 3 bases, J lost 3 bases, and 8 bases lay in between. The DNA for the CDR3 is TGTGCCAGCTCACCGAGGCCCAAAGAGACCCAGTACTTC. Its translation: CASSPRPKETQYF.

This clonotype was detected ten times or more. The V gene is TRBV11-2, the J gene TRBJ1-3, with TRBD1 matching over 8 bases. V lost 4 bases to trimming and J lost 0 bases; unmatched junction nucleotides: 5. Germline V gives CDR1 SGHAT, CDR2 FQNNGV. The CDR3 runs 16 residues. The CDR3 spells CASSSDRASSGNTIYF. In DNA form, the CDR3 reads TGTGCCAGCAGCTCGGACAGGGCGAGCTCTGGAAACACCATATATTTT. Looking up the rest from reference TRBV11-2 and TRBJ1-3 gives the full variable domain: EAGVAQSPRYKIIEKRQSVAFWCNPISGHATLYWYQQILGQGPKLLIQFQNNGVVDDSQLPKDRFSAERLKGVDSTLKIQPAKLEDSAVYLCASSSDRASSGNTIYFGEGSWLTVV.

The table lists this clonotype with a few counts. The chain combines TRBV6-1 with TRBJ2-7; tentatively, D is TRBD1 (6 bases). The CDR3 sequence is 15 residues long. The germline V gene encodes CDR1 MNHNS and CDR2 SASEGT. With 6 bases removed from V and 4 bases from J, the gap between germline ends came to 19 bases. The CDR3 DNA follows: TGTGCCAGCAGCTCCGTACTCAGGGGTGGATACGAGCAGTACTTC. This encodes CASSSVLRGGYEQYF.

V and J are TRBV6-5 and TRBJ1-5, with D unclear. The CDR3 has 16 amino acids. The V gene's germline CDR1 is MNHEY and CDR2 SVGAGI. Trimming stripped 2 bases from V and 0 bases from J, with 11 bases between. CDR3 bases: TGTGCCAGCAGTTACCCAGACTTCAATAGCAATCAGCCCCAGCATTTT. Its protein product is CASSYPDFNSNQPQHF.

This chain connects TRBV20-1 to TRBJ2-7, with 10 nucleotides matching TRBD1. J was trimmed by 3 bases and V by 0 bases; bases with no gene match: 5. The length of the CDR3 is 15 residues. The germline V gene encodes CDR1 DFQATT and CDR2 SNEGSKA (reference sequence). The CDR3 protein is CSARDPRTGGYEQYF. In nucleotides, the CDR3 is TGCAGTGCTAGAGATCCCCGGACAGGGGGCTACGAGCAGTACTTC.

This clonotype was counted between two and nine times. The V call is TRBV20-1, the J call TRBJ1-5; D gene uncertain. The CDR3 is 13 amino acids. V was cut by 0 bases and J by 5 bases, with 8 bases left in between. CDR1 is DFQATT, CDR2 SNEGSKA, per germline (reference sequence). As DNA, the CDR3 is TGCAGTGCTAGAGAGTCCCATTATCAGCCCCAGCATTTT. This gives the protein CSARESHYQPQHF.

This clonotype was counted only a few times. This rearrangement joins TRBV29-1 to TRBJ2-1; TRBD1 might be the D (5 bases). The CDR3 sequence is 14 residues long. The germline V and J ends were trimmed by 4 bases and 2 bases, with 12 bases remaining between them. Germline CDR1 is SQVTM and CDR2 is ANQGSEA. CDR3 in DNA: TGCAGCGTTGTGATGACCAGGGCCTACAATGAGCAGTTCTTC. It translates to CSVVMTRAYNEQFF.

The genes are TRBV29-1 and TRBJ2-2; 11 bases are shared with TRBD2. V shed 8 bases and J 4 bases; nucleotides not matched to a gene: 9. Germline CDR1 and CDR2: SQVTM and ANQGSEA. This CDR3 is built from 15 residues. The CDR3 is CSIIAGGLGTGELFF. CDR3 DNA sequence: TGCAGCATAATAGCGGGGGGGCTTGGCACCGGGGAGCTGTTTTTT.

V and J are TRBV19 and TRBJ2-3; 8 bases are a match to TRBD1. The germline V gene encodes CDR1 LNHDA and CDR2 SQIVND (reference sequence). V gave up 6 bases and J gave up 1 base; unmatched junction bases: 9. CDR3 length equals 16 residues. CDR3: CASSTGTGGRTDTQYF. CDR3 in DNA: TGTGCCAGTAGCACCGGGACAGGCGGCCGCACAGATACGCAGTATTTT.

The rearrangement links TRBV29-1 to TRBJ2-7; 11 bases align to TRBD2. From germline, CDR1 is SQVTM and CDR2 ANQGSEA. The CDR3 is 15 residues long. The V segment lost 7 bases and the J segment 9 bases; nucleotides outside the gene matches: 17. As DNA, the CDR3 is TGCAGCGCCTCCGGGACTAGCGGCGCCTCTAGAGTGCAGTACTTC. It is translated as CSASGTSGASRVQYF.

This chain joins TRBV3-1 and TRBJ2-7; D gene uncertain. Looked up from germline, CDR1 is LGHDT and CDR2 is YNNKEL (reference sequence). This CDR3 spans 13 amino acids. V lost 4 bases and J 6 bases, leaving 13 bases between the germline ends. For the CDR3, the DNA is TGTGCCAGCAGCCGAATCAGGAGTAGCGAGCAGTACTTC. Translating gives CASSRIRSSEQYF.

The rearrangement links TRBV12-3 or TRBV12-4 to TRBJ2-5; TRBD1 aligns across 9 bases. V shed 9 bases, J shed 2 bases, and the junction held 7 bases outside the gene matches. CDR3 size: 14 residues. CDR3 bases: TGTGCCAGAGATCAGGGACAGGGTCAAGAGACCCAGTACTTC. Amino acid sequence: CARDQGQGQETQYF.

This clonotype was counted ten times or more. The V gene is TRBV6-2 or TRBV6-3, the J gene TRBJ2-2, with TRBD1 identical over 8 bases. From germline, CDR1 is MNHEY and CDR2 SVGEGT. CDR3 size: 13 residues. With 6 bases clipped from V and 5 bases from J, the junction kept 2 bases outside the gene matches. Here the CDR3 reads CASRRQGTGELFF. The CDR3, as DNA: TGTGCCAGCAGGAGACAGGGGACCGGGGAGCTGTTTTTT.

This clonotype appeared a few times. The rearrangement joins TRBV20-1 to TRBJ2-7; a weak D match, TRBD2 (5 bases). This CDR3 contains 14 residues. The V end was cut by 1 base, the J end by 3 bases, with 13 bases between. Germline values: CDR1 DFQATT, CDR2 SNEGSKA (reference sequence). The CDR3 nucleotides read TGCAGTGCTAGAGGAGGACTGACTCACTACGAGCAGTACTTC. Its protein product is CSARGGLTHYEQYF.